Sequencing of this T cell receptor beta chain was carried out in a study of response to subunit inactivated influenza vaccine. This clonotype was counted only a few times. TCRdb re-derived calls from the RT-PCR reads in MiXCR, one entry per CDR3 protein. Of more than 450,000 distinct CDR3 sequences in the sample, around 11% were seen once. V was cut by 6 bases and J by 5 bases, with 11 bases left in between. The CDR3 loop spans 13 amino acids. Germline V CDR1 and CDR2: MDHEN, SYDVKM. These data also formed part of another study, on T cells expressing NK-cell markers. That publication notes: A 5'RACE template switching approach incorporating UMIs was used to make TCR beta cDNA. The study sequenced eight donors, seven HCMV-seropositive and one seronegative. The sorts in several experiments were restricted to alpha-beta TCR T cells by an anti-gamma-delta TCR antibody. Similarly, these clonotypes led the CD3+CD56-NKG2C+ fraction as well in a few donors.

The V and J genes are TRBV28 and TRBJ2-1; D remains unclear. The material was PBMCs from blood, obtained on the day of vaccination. This receptor was obtained from a man aged 50 or older who received an inactivated influenza vaccine. In DNA form, the CDR3 reads TGTGCCAGCAGGCTGGGCCAAAACAATGAGCAGTTCTTC. The encoded protein is CASRLGQNNEQFF.